A single sample gave rise to the 32 T cell receptor beta chains below, sequenced in a study of blood T cell repertoires in COVID-19 (dated by TCRdb to about 2020). Libraries were constructed by the immunoSEQ multiplex PCR assay. TCRdb limited this immuneACCESS table to in-frame rearrangements with V and J called. A share of clones is missing; checked studies link under half to unresolved V genes, and the rest is unexplained. The sample records about 250,000 clones, approximately 90% of which are singletons. Clones ranked in the top ten supply about 16% of the sample. The sample consisted of PBMCs or T cells enriched from blood (not recorded which). The receptors come from a man aged 18 to 35 who had recovered from COVID-19.

The V call is TRBV7-9, the J call TRBJ1-3; 11 positions agree with TRBD1. The germline V gene has CDR1 SEHNR and CDR2 FQNEAQ (reference sequence). This CDR3 contains 16 residues. Trimming cost V 5 bases and J 0 bases; bases outside gene matches: 3. The CDR3 DNA follows: TGTGCCAGCAGCGGGGACAGGGGGTCCTCTGGAAACACCATATATTTT. Amino acids: CASSGDRGSSGNTIYF. Looking up the rest from reference TRBV7-9 and TRBJ1-3 gives the full variable domain: DTGVSQNPRHKITKRGQNVTFRCDPISEHNRLYWYRQTLGQGPEFLTYFQNEAQLEKSRLLSDRFSAERPKGSFSTLEIQRTEQGDSAMYLCASSGDRGSSGNTIYFGEGSWLTVV.

V usage is TRBV29-1 and J usage is TRBJ1-1; D is ambiguous. Germline V gives CDR1 SQVTM, CDR2 ANQGSEA. The CDR3 covers 12 residues. V lost 5 bases to trimming and J lost 0 bases, with 7 bases between them. CDR3 in DNA: TGCAGCGTTTCTCAGGTGAACACTGAAGCTTTCTTT. Protein: CSVSQVNTEAFF.

Only a few counts were recorded for this clone. This rearrangement joins TRBV6-4 to TRBJ2-3; TRBD2 might be the D (5 bases). V lost 4 bases and J 5 bases, leaving 25 bases between the germline ends. There are 18 residues in the CDR3. Per germline, CDR1 MRHNA and CDR2 SNTAGT. The CDR3, as DNA: TGTGCCAGCAGTGGCATAGAGAACTACCCAGGAGAGGGAGATACGCAGTATTTT. Its translation: CASSGIENYPGEGDTQYF.

The V call is TRBV3-1 (or the pseudogene TRBV3-2), the J call TRBJ1-2; D uncertain. The germline V gene has CDR1 LGHDT and CDR2 YNNKEL (reference sequence). V was trimmed by 2 bases and J by 6 bases, leaving 7 bases between them. The CDR3 is 12 amino acids. The CDR3 DNA is TGTGCCAGCAGCCAATCAGAAGATGGCTACACCTTC. As protein: CASSQSEDGYTF.

V and J are TRBV30 and TRBJ2-5; D is perhaps TRBD1 (6 bases). Between the trimmed V and J ends, which lost 2 bases and 1 base, there was a span of 14 bases. This CDR3 is built from 15 residues. Germline-derived CDR1 and CDR2 are GTSNPN and SVGIG (reference sequence). CDR3 region: CAWSRPQGLQETQYF. CDR3 sequence (DNA): TGTGCCTGGAGTCGTCCCCAGGGGCTCCAAGAGACCCAGTACTTC.

The chain joins TRBV19 to TRBJ1-1; D unresolved. The CDR3 spans 13 residues. Germline V gene lookup returns CDR1 LNHDA and CDR2 SQIVND (reference sequence). Deletions cut 3 bases from V and 1 base from J, with 6 bases between. CDR3 in amino acids: CASSMSRNTEAFF. The CDR3, as DNA: TGTGCCAGTAGTATGAGTCGGAACACTGAAGCTTTCTTT.

The genes are TRBV30 and TRBJ2-2; possible D gene TRBD1, 6 bases. The length of the CDR3 is 15 residues. Per germline, CDR1 GTSNPN and CDR2 SVGIG (reference sequence). V gave up 0 bases and J gave up 6 bases, with 14 bases separating them. This chain's CDR3 is CAWSVRGHRAGELFF. In DNA form, the CDR3 reads TGTGCCTGGAGTGTCAGGGGACACCGGGCCGGGGAGCTGTTTTTT.

This chain connects TRBV4-1 to TRBJ1-1, with D tentatively TRBD1 (6 bases). The CDR3 runs to 14 residues. V lost 1 base and J 14 bases, leaving 20 bases between the germline ends. In germline, CDR1 is MGHRA, CDR2 YSYEKL. In DNA, the CDR3 is TGCGCCAGCAGCCAAGTCGGGGGGGGCGAAATGTCCTTCTTT. This codes for CASSQVGGGEMSFF.

The rearrangement links TRBV6-2 or TRBV6-3 to TRBJ2-7, with TRBD1 matching over 8 bases. V was clipped by 6 bases and J by 1 base; unmatched bases: 5. Germline loops: CDR1 MNHEY, CDR2 SVGEGT. The CDR3 runs 14 residues. CDR3 nucleotide sequence: TGTGCCAGCAGCCCGGACAGGGTATCCTACGAGCAGTACTTC. This encodes CASSPDRVSYEQYF.

In its sample, this clone was seen a few times. V is TRBV6-1 and J is TRBJ1-2; 7 nucleotides agree with TRBD1. This CDR3 has 15 residues. Germline V gene lookup returns CDR1 MNHNS and CDR2 SASEGT. J was trimmed by 4 bases and V by 3 bases; bases with no gene match: 8. CDR3 amino acids: CASSDRQGQSYGYTF. In DNA, the CDR3 is TGTGCCAGCAGTGACCGACAGGGACAGAGCTATGGCTACACCTTC.

J is TRBJ1-1 and V is TRBV27; D gene uncertain. Germline V lookup: CDR1 MNHEY, CDR2 SMNVEV (reference sequence). V lost 3 bases and J lost 3, with 11 bases in between. The CDR3 spans 14 residues. The CDR3 loop reads CASSFVYEDTEAFF. The CDR3 coding sequence is TGTGCCAGCAGTTTTGTGTATGAGGACACTGAAGCTTTCTTT.

The count of this clone is one. This sequence joins TRBV7-2 and TRBJ1-2; possible D gene TRBD1, 6 bases. The CDR3 is 14 amino acids. The germline CDR1 and CDR2 sequences are SGHTA and FQGNSA. Trimming took off 4 bases at V and 2 bases at J, with 11 bases between the two ends. The CDR3 DNA reads TGTGCCAGCAGCTCCGGACAGCTCAACTATGGCTACACCTTC. As protein: CASSSGQLNYGYTF.

The CDR3: CASKRPTTSSYNEQFF. CDR3 in DNA: TGTGCCAGCAAGAGACCGACTACCAGCTCCTACAATGAGCAGTTCTTC. The gene calls are TRBV27 and TRBJ2-1, with D possibly TRBD2 on 5 matching bases. CDR3 length: 16 amino acids. Between the trimmed V and J ends, which lost 7 bases and 0 bases, there was a span of 16 bases. The germline V gene has CDR1 MNHEY and CDR2 SMNVEV (reference sequence).

V usage is TRBV11-2 and J usage is TRBJ2-5, with 11 positions matching TRBD2. The V gene's germline CDR1 is SGHAT and CDR2 FQNNGV. This CDR3 contains 15 residues. Unmatched junction bases numbered 3, after V lost 4 bases and J lost 2 bases. CDR3 bases: TGTGCCAGCAGCTCCATAGCGGGGGGGCAAGAGACCCAGTACTTC. It is translated as CASSSIAGGQETQYF.

This clone has a handful of counts. The CDR3 bases are TGTGCCAGCAGCGTAGGGCAGGGCAATCGAGAGACCCAGTACTTC. It specifies CASSVGQGNRETQYF. The rearrangement links TRBV9 to TRBJ2-5, with D possibly TRBD1 on 5 matching bases. V was pared by 0 bases and J by 4 bases, with 13 bases between. This CDR3 region has 15 residues. Germline CDR1 SGDLS, CDR2 YYNGEE.

The chain is built from TRBV30 and TRBJ1-1, with a tentative D call TRBD1 (6 bases). V lost 4 bases to trimming and J lost 0 bases, with 12 bases between them. Germline CDR1 GTSNPN, CDR2 SVGIG (reference sequence). The CDR3 length is 14 residues. The chain's CDR3 is CAWTLQGLNTEAFF. The CDR3 region has the DNA TGTGCCTGGACTTTACAGGGATTGAACACTGAAGCTTTCTTT.

The chain recombines TRBV7-3 with TRBJ2-1; TRBD2 might be the D (6 bases). Germline V CDR1 and CDR2: SGHTA, FQGTGA. V lost 5 bases, J lost 5 bases, and 19 bases lay in between. The CDR3 loop spans 16 amino acids. DNA of the CDR3: TGTGCCAGCAGCCCATCGCGTGGGGGGTCCCACAATGAGCAGTTCTTC. Translating gives CASSPSRGGSHNEQFF.

V usage is TRBV6-5 and J usage is TRBJ1-6; no firm D call. The CDR3 is 15 residues long. In germline, CDR1 is MNHEY, CDR2 SVGAGI. Trimming cost V 7 bases and J 2 bases, with 12 bases left between them. DNA for the CDR3: TGTGCCAGCACCCGGGGTGAGACCTATAATTCACCCCTCCACTTT. Its translation: CASTRGETYNSPLHF.

The chain is built from TRBV11-2 and TRBJ2-1; 9 bases align to TRBD1. The germline CDR1 and CDR2 sequences are SGHAT and FQNNGV. The V gene end was trimmed by 5 bases and the J gene end by 0 bases; junction bases not matched to a gene: 8. There are 17 residues in the CDR3. DNA for the CDR3: TGTGCCAGCAGCCTCTCGACAGGGGGAAGCTCCTACAATGAGCAGTTCTTC. Its translation is CASSLSTGGSSYNEQFF.

This clone has only a few counts. The chain couples TRBV30 to TRBJ2-3, with 7 positions matching TRBD1. The CDR3 contains 13 residues. V shed 2 bases and J 6 bases; nucleotides not matched to a gene: 5. Germline V CDR1 and CDR2: GTSNPN, SVGIG (reference sequence). CDR3 bases: TGTGCCTGGAGTCTCACAGGGGCGGATACGCAGTATTTT. It encodes CAWSLTGADTQYF.

This chain connects TRBV5-1 to TRBJ2-7; possible D gene TRBD1, 5 bases. V gave up 1 base and J gave up 3 bases, with 11 bases separating them. Germline CDR1 is SGHRS and CDR2 is YFSETQ. The CDR3 sequence is 14 residues long. In nucleotides, the CDR3 is TGCGCCAGCAGCTTGTCCCAGGGATACTACGAGCAGTACTTC. As protein: CASSLSQGYYEQYF.

This clone turned up a few times. The genes are TRBV10-1 and TRBJ1-5; 7 bases are a match to TRBD1. The trim removed 5 bases at V and 3 bases at J, leaving 1 base unmatched. The CDR3 extends over 13 amino acids. The germline gives CDR1 WNHNN, CDR2 SYGVQD (reference sequence). CDR3 nucleotides: TGCGCCAGCAGTCAGGGGGTCAATCAGCCCCAGCATTTT. Amino acids: CASSQGVNQPQHF.

V gene TRBV2 combines with J gene TRBJ2-3; no firm D call. CDR1 is SNHLY, CDR2 FYNNEI, per germline. This CDR3 contains 10 residues. With 6 bases removed from V and 9 bases from J, the gap between germline ends came to 7 bases. The chain's CDR3 is CASRGKTQYF. CDR3 nucleotide sequence: TGTGCCAGCAGGGGCAAGACGCAGTATTTT.

The V and J genes are TRBV6-5 and TRBJ1-1; 8 bases fit TRBD1. Germline V gene data show CDR1 as MNHEY and CDR2 as SVGAGI. J was trimmed by 8 bases and V by 8 bases; bases with no gene match: 7. This CDR3 spans 12 amino acids. CDR3 bases: TGTGCCAGCGGGGACAGGTCATTCGAAGCTTTCTTT. This sequence encodes CASGDRSFEAFF.

This clone appeared once. V and J are TRBV7-9 and TRBJ1-2; 10 positions match TRBD1. Per germline, CDR1 SEHNR and CDR2 FQNEAQ (reference sequence). V lost 9 bases, J lost 8 bases, and 15 bases stayed unmatched. This CDR3 region has 15 residues. The CDR3 bases are TGTGCCAGTAGCGTCCCGGGACAGGGGACGAACGGCTACACCTTC. Translating gives CASSVPGQGTNGYTF.

The chain carries TRBV5-1 and TRBJ2-4, with TRBD2 as a possible D gene (5 bases). The CDR3 extends over 15 amino acids. Germline V gene data show CDR1 as SGHRS and CDR2 as YFSETQ. V was shortened by 4 bases and J by 8 bases, with 19 bases between the two germline ends. Written as DNA, the CDR3 is TGCGCCAGCAGCCCCCTAGCTTCCCTTGGGGACATTCAGTACTTC. Translating it yields CASSPLASLGDIQYF.

This chain connects TRBV5-4 to TRBJ1-6; D may be TRBD1 (6 bases). The V and J ends lost 4 bases and 0 bases respectively, with 17 bases between them. Germline-derived CDR1 and CDR2 are SGHNT and YYREEE (reference sequence). The length of the CDR3 is 18 residues. The CDR3 DNA is TGTGCCAGCAGCACCCGCGGGGGGGCGAGCTCCTATAATTCACCCCTCCACTTT. It yields the protein CASSTRGGASSYNSPLHF.

The count of this clone is one. The chain couples TRBV18 to TRBJ2-6; the D is unclear. The V end lost 6 bases, the J end lost 0 bases, and 9 bases lay between the germline ends. Germline CDR1 KGHSH, CDR2 LQKENI. CDR3 size: 15 residues. CDR3 in DNA: TGTGCCAGCTCGGGCAGTCTCTCTGGGGCCAACGTCCTGACTTTC. It yields the protein CASSGSLSGANVLTF. Using reference TRBV18 and TRBJ2-6 for the parts outside the CDR3, the full variable domain is NAGVMQNPRHLVRRRGQEARLRCSPMKGHSHVYWYRQLPEEGLKFMVYLQKENIIDESGMPKERFSAEFPKEGPSILRIQQVVRGDSAAYFCASSGSLSGANVLTFGAGSRLTVL.

The CDR3 loop reads CASNDQGRANEKLFF. The CDR3, as DNA: TGTGCCAGTAACGACCAGGGGAGGGCTAATGAAAAACTGTTTTTT. The chain links TRBV19 to TRBJ1-4, with a weak D call TRBD1 (6 bases). With 7 bases removed from V and 3 bases from J, the gap between germline ends came to 15 bases. The CDR3 runs 15 residues. Germline V gene data show CDR1 as LNHDA and CDR2 as SQIVND (reference sequence). Supplemented by reference TRBV19 and TRBJ1-4, the full variable domain reads DGGITQSPKYLFRKEGQNVTLSCEQNLNHDAMYWYRQDPGQGLRLIYYSQIVNDFQKGDIAEGYSVSREKKESFPLTVTSAQKNPTAFYLCASNDQGRANEKLFFGSGTQLSVL.

The chain uses TRBV30 and TRBJ2-5; a weak D match, TRBD1 (7 bases). There are 16 residues in the CDR3. The V end lost 1 base, the J end lost 2 bases, and 17 bases lay between the germline ends. In germline, CDR1 is GTSNPN, CDR2 SVGIG (reference sequence). The CDR3 sequence: CAWSGDRGTAQETQYF. The CDR3, as DNA: TGTGCCTGGAGTGGCGACCGCGGGACAGCGCAAGAGACCCAGTACTTC.

This clone came up a few times. V is TRBV19 and J is TRBJ1-2, with TRBD1 matching over 8 bases. Germline V gene lookup returns CDR1 LNHDA and CDR2 SQIVND (reference sequence). The CDR3 is 15 residues long. V trimming: 4 bases; J trimming: 8 bases; junction bases outside the gene matches: 12. CDR3 in DNA: TGTGCCAGTAGTACACCAGGGGGCGTTATTGGCGGCTACACCTTC. Encoded protein: CASSTPGGVIGGYTF. The full variable domain, rest sourced from reference TRBV19 and TRBJ1-2, is DGGITQSPKYLFRKEGQNVTLSCEQNLNHDAMYWYRQDPGQGLRLIYYSQIVNDFQKGDIAEGYSVSREKKESFPLTVTSAQKNPTAFYLCASSTPGGVIGGYTFGSGTRLTVV.

The rearrangement uses TRBV2 and TRBJ2-3, with 7 bases lining up with TRBD2. CDR1 is SNHLY and CDR2 is FYNNEI in the germline V gene. The V and J ends lost 6 bases and 6 bases, in that order; junction bases with no gene match: 9. This CDR3 has 14 residues. CDR3 residues: CASRLAEGTDTQYF. The CDR3 DNA sequence: TGTGCCAGCAGGCTAGCGGAAGGGACTGATACGCAGTATTTT.